One and the same sample provided the 9 T cell receptor beta chains below, sequenced in a study of blood T cell repertoires in COVID-19. Method: immunoSEQ multiplex PCR; TCRdb's copy keeps in-frame clones and lacks some. The table lists 150,000 to 200,000 clones, 82% of them singletons. Sequencing input: peripheral blood. The receptors were gathered from a woman aged 40 to 50 with COVID-19, enrolled during active disease.

The V gene is TRBV11-1, the J gene TRBJ1-3; possibly TRBD1 for D (6 bases). Germline V gene sequence: CDR1 SGHAT, CDR2 FQDESV (reference sequence). CDR3 length: 15 residues. The V gene lost 2 bases and the J gene lost 4 bases, with 12 bases spanning the gap. This chain's CDR3 is CASSLSGTLGNTIYF. DNA for the CDR3: TGTGCCAGCAGCTTATCAGGGACACTCGGAAACACCATATATTTT.

The chain carries TRBV5-8 and TRBJ2-1; 11 bases are a match to TRBD2. Looked up from germline, CDR1 is SGHTS and CDR2 is YDEGEE. With 2 bases clipped from V and 4 bases from J, the junction kept 5 bases outside the gene matches. CDR3 size: 16 residues. The CDR3 protein is CASSFTGTSGYNEQFF. CDR3 DNA sequence: TGTGCCAGCAGCTTTACCGGGACTAGCGGATACAATGAGCAGTTCTTC.

The genes are TRBV6-5 and TRBJ2-7, with 8 bases aligning to TRBD2. The CDR3 has 13 amino acids. Unmatched junction bases numbered 4, after V lost 8 bases and J lost 1 base. CDR1 and CDR2 (germline): MNHEY, SVGAGI. The CDR3 loop is CASGRGGSYEQYV. The CDR3 DNA follows: TGTGCCAGCGGCCGGGGGGGGTCCTACGAGCAGTACGTC.

The chain joins TRBV11-3 to TRBJ2-2; 8 bases align to TRBD1. V gave up 5 bases and J gave up 3 bases; unmatched junction bases: 5. The CDR3 totals 15 residues. Germline CDR1 reads SGHNT; CDR2 reads YENEEA. CDR3: CASSTRTGYTGELFF. Written as DNA, the CDR3 is TGTGCCAGCAGCACCAGGACAGGGTACACCGGGGAGCTGTTTTTT.

J is TRBJ2-3 and V is TRBV7-3; a weak D match, TRBD2 (6 bases). The V end lost 5 bases, the J end lost 8 bases, and 14 bases lay between the germline ends. The CDR3 runs 13 residues. The germline V gene has CDR1 SGHTA and CDR2 FQGTGA. DNA for the CDR3: TGTGCCAGCAGCCCGAACCTTAGCGGTACGCAGTATTTT. This codes for CASSPNLSGTQYF.

A few counts support this clone. The chain is built from TRBV19 and TRBJ1-5; D ambiguous. The germline gives CDR1 LNHDA, CDR2 SQIVND (reference sequence). The germline V and J ends were trimmed by 1 base and 5 bases, with 9 bases remaining between them. This CDR3 is 14 amino acids long. The DNA for the CDR3 is TGTGCCAGTAGTATAGCCAGGAAAGATCAGCCCCAGCATTTT. Amino acid sequence: CASSIARKDQPQHF. The complete variable domain, with remaining parts taken from reference TRBV19 and TRBJ1-5, reads DGGITQSPKYLFRKEGQNVTLSCEQNLNHDAMYWYRQDPGQGLRLIYYSQIVNDFQKGDIAEGYSVSREKKESFPLTVTSAQKNPTAFYLCASSIARKDQPQHFGDGTRLSIL.

The chain uses TRBV9 and TRBJ2-1; 7 bases are shared with TRBD2. V shed 0 bases and J 6 bases; nucleotides not matched to a gene: 0. The CDR3 is made up of 13 amino acids. CDR1 and CDR2 (germline): SGDLS, YYNGEE. CDR3: CASSVASGNEQFF. CDR3 in DNA: TGTGCCAGCAGCGTAGCTAGCGGCAATGAGCAGTTCTTC.

The rearrangement joins TRBV7-2 to TRBJ1-1; TRBD1 agrees at 8 bases. This CDR3 has 14 amino acids. With V trimmed by 5 bases and J by 1 base, 3 bases remained unmatched. CDR1 and CDR2 from the germline V gene are SGHTA and FQGNSA. The CDR3 bases are TGTGCCAGCAGCCACGGGACAGGGAACACTGAAGCTTTCTTT. Protein: CASSHGTGNTEAFF.

This clone turned up a few times. This chain joins TRBV19 and TRBJ1-2, with TRBD1 identical over 10 bases. J was trimmed by 0 bases and V by 5 bases; bases with no gene match: 21. The germline V gene encodes CDR1 LNHDA and CDR2 SQIVND (reference sequence). CDR3 length: 21 amino acids. CDR3 bases: TGTGCCAGTAGTCACGGCGAGTTGTTGGGACAGGGGAAATCGGCTAACTATGGCTACACCTTC. Amino acid sequence: CASSHGELLGQGKSANYGYTF.